Following are 10 T cell receptor beta chains from one sample sequenced in a study of cytomegalovirus exposure and HLA in healthy donors. Assay used: immunoSEQ multiplex PCR; TCRdb lists only in-frame clones, some missing. Of about 98,000 clones in the sample, roughly 84% were seen once. Sequenced material: PBMCs. Every receptor here comes from a man in his late teens or twenties in good health and CMV-seropositive.

V is TRBV19 and J is TRBJ2-7, with 8 positions matching TRBD1. Per the germline V gene, CDR1 is LNHDA and CDR2 is SQIVND (reference sequence). After removal of 1 base from V and 3 bases from J, the junction contained 2 bases not matched to a gene. The CDR3 is 14 residues long. CDR3 loop: CASSIGRGHYEQYF. The CDR3 DNA is TGTGCCAGTAGTATAGGCAGGGGGCACTACGAGCAGTACTTC.

This clone was counted a single time. The chain links TRBV6-5 to TRBJ2-1; D might be TRBD1 (5 bases). The CDR3 consists of 15 residues. The germline V gene encodes CDR1 MNHEY and CDR2 SVGAGI. V was shortened by 6 bases and J by 9 bases, with 21 bases between the two germline ends. The CDR3 coding sequence is TGTGCCAGCAGAAAAAATCTCAGGCAAAGGGGTGAGCAGTTCTTC. It specifies CASRKNLRQRGEQFF.

V is TRBV4-1 and J is TRBJ2-1; TRBD1 matches at 8 bases. CDR1 and CDR2 (germline): MGHRA, YSYEKL. The CDR3 loop spans 16 amino acids. Trimming at V came to 3 bases and at J to 0 bases, leaving 4 bases not matched to a gene. CDR3 DNA sequence: TGCGCCAGCAGCCAGCCAGGGGGCAGCTCCTACAATGAGCAGTTCTTC. It translates to CASSQPGGSSYNEQFF.

The chain recombines TRBV27 with TRBJ2-5; 7 bases align to TRBD2. V shed 6 bases and J 2 bases; nucleotides not matched to a gene: 15. Germline V CDR1 and CDR2: MNHEY, SMNVEV (reference sequence). CDR3 size: 17 residues. The CDR3 DNA reads TGTGCCAGCAGCCCGACGGACGACGGGCGGGAGCAAGAGACCCAGTACTTC. The encoded protein is CASSPTDDGREQETQYF.

V and J are TRBV11-2 and TRBJ2-1, with 8 nucleotides matching TRBD2. J was trimmed by 9 bases and V by 5 bases; bases with no gene match: 3. The CDR3 runs 12 residues. Germline lookup yields CDR1 SGHAT and CDR2 FQNNGV. CDR3 sequence: CASSPGGGEQFF. In nucleotides, the CDR3 is TGTGCCAGCAGCCCCGGGGGGGGTGAGCAGTTCTTC.

The chain combines TRBV28 with TRBJ2-5; 8 bases are a match to TRBD1. The CDR3 totals 14 residues. V gave up 5 bases and J gave up 2 bases; unmatched junction bases: 4. Germline V gives CDR1 MDHEN, CDR2 SYDVKM. The CDR3 DNA sequence: TGTGCCAGCAGTCCCACAGGGGGGCAAGAGACCCAGTACTTC. Residues: CASSPTGGQETQYF.

This chain links TRBV6-6 with TRBJ2-5; TRBD1 matches 7 bases. The germline CDR1 and CDR2 sequences are MNHNY and SVGAGI (reference sequence). The CDR3 length is 15 residues. Losses at the gene ends were 0 bases for V and 3 bases for J; bases not matched to a gene: 4. This CDR3 reads CASSYSGTVKETQYF. The CDR3 DNA reads TGTGCCAGCAGTTACTCAGGGACAGTTAAAGAGACCCAGTACTTC.

V usage is TRBV14 and J usage is TRBJ2-7; perhaps TRBD1 as D (5 bases). The CDR3 loop spans 16 amino acids. Trimming stripped 4 bases from V and 0 bases from J, with 16 bases between. In germline, CDR1 is SGHDN, CDR2 FVKESK. CDR3 loop: CASSRRMDTLSYEQYF. CDR3 bases: TGTGCCAGCAGCCGCAGGATGGACACCCTCTCCTACGAGCAGTACTTC.

The V call is TRBV7-2, the J call TRBJ2-2, with 8 bases lining up with TRBD1. This CDR3 comprises 15 residues. Per the germline V gene, CDR1 is SGHTA and CDR2 is FQGNSA. Germline trimming cut 6 bases from V and 0 bases from J; bases unmatched to any gene: 3. CDR3 nucleotides: TGTGCCAGCAGACCGGGACAGGCGAACACCGGGGAGCTGTTTTTT. Amino acid sequence: CASRPGQANTGELFF.

CDR3 protein: CASRSLSGRASGTDTQYF. The CDR3 DNA reads TGCGCCAGCAGGAGCCTTAGCGGGAGGGCCTCTGGAACAGATACGCAGTATTTT. V and J are TRBV4-1 and TRBJ2-3, with 11 bases identical to TRBD2. Losses at the gene ends were 6 bases for V and 3 bases for J; bases not matched to a gene: 14. Germline assignment: CDR1 MGHRA and CDR2 YSYEKL. This CDR3 spans 18 amino acids.